Listed here are 16 T cell receptor beta chains from one sample, sequenced in a study of beta chain features in type 1 diabetes. All of the isolated RNA was reverse transcribed, so expressed TCRB transcripts were sequenced. This table comes from immunoSEQ multiplex PCR, and its TCRdb copy is limited to in-frame clones, with some not included. Of 110,000 to 150,000 clones listed, 9.7% are singletons. The specimen was central memory CD4+ T cells from blood. All receptors come from a middle-aged woman in good health.

This chain uses TRBV5-8 with TRBJ1-5; D unresolved. Germline CDR1 SGHTS, CDR2 YDEGEE. The CDR3 is 14 residues long. The germline V and J ends were trimmed by 4 bases and 3 bases, with 11 bases remaining between them. Here the CDR3 DNA reads TGTGCCAGCAGCCCTTGGAGGGACAATCAGCCCCAGCATTTT. The encoded protein is CASSPWRDNQPQHF.

The V and J genes are TRBV11-2 and TRBJ1-6; 10 bases agree with TRBD1. J gave up 1 base and V 5 bases, and 8 bases lay outside the gene matches. The CDR3 runs 18 residues. CDR1 and CDR2 from the germline V gene are SGHAT and FQNNGV. The CDR3 DNA reads as TGTGCCAGCAGCAAGGGACAGGGGACGACATCCTATAATTCACCCCTCCACTTT. It encodes CASSKGQGTTSYNSPLHF. Variable domain in full (rest from reference TRBV11-2 and TRBJ1-6): EAGVAQSPRYKIIEKRQSVAFWCNPISGHATLYWYQQILGQGPKLLIQFQNNGVVDDSQLPKDRFSAERLKGVDSTLKIQPAKLEDSAVYLCASSKGQGTTSYNSPLHFGNGTRLTVT.

The V gene is TRBV5-5, the J gene TRBJ1-4; the match to TRBD1 covers 7 bases. The V gene end was trimmed by 2 bases and the J gene end by 7 bases; junction bases not matched to a gene: 5. The CDR3 totals 14 residues. Germline V gene sequence: CDR1 SGHKS, CDR2 YYEKEE (reference sequence). CDR3 region: CASSFGTAGEKLFF. The CDR3 nucleotides are TGTGCCAGCAGCTTCGGGACAGCCGGTGAAAAACTGTTTTTT.

This clone was seen a handful of times. Other DNA sequences in the sample encode the same CDR3. The chain combines TRBV2 with TRBJ1-1; tentatively, D is TRBD1 (6 bases). V lost 4 bases and J 1 base, leaving 7 bases between the germline ends. Germline assignment: CDR1 SNHLY and CDR2 FYNNEI. The CDR3 has 13 amino acids. The CDR3 here is CASSAQGNTEAFF. The CDR3, as DNA: TGTGCCAGCAGTGCACAGGGGAACACTGAAGCTTTCTTT.

This clone was counted ten times or more. The chain joins TRBV18 to TRBJ1-5; D is possibly TRBD1 (5 bases). Germline V CDR1 and CDR2: KGHSH, LQKENI. The CDR3 consists of 15 residues. The V gene lost 6 bases and the J gene lost 12 bases, with 24 bases spanning the gap. The CDR3 nucleotides read TGTGCCAGCTCCCCCAAGGAGGGGACGTCGGGGGTCCAGCATTTT. It codes for CASSPKEGTSGVQHF.

V and J are TRBV4-2 and TRBJ1-4; 8 nucleotides agree with TRBD1. The CDR3 covers 16 residues. The V and J ends lost 1 base and 11 bases, in that order; junction bases with no gene match: 12. Germline V gene sequence: CDR1 LGHNA, CDR2 YNFKEQ. The DNA for the CDR3 is TGTGCCAGCAGCCAAGTGAGTGTGACAGGGGAAGCGAAACTGTTTTTT. It translates to CASSQVSVTGEAKLFF.

The rearrangement uses TRBV5-1 and TRBJ1-5; D is uncertain. Germline V gene data show CDR1 as SGHRS and CDR2 as YFSETQ. V lost 0 bases, J lost 2 bases, and 9 bases lay in between. This CDR3 region has 15 residues. The CDR3 coding sequence is TGCGCCAGCAGCTTGGGCGTAATCGGCAATCAGCCCCAGCATTTT. It codes for CASSLGVIGNQPQHF.

The chain links TRBV9 to TRBJ2-1, with D possibly matching TRBD1 (6 bases). The V gene lost 3 bases and the J gene lost 13 bases, with 14 bases spanning the gap. This CDR3 contains 12 residues. From germline, CDR1 is SGDLS and CDR2 YYNGEE. This CDR3 is CASSAIGQLQFF. Here the CDR3 DNA reads TGTGCCAGCAGCGCCATTGGACAGCTACAGTTCTTC.

The rearrangement links TRBV6-1 to TRBJ1-5, with 7 nucleotides matching TRBD1. The CDR3 extends over 15 amino acids. CDR1 and CDR2 (germline): MNHNS, SASEGT. J was trimmed by 2 bases and V by 5 bases; bases with no gene match: 6. The CDR3: CASSTTGEGNQPQHF. Written as DNA, the CDR3 is TGTGCCAGCAGTACAACAGGGGAGGGCAATCAGCCCCAGCATTTT.

This clone has only a few counts. This chain connects TRBV18 to TRBJ1-1, with no clear D. Trimming cost V 1 base and J 6 bases, with 15 bases left between them. The germline gives CDR1 KGHSH, CDR2 LQKENI. CDR3 length: 15 residues. Here the CDR3 DNA reads TGTGCCAGCTCACCACGAGGCCATTTAGCCGCTGAAGCTTTCTTT. Protein: CASSPRGHLAAEAFF.

V gene TRBV18 combines with J gene TRBJ1-6; 9 positions match TRBD1. The CDR3 covers 17 residues. The J segment lost 0 bases and the V segment lost 6 bases, leaving 6 bases of the junction unmatched. From germline, CDR1 is KGHSH and CDR2 LQKENI. The CDR3, as DNA: TGTGCCAGCTCGCCGACGACAGGGGGCTCCTATAATTCACCCCTCCACTTT. Translated, it gives CASSPTTGGSYNSPLHF.

The chain recombines TRBV7-8 with TRBJ2-7; TRBD1 might be the D (6 bases). This CDR3 has 16 residues. V gave up 2 bases and J gave up 3 bases, with 17 bases separating them. CDR1 is SGHVS, CDR2 FQNEAQ, per germline. For the CDR3, the DNA is TGTGCCAGCAGCTTATATAAGGGACATAAGGGCTACGAGCAGTACTTC. Translated: CASSLYKGHKGYEQYF.

The chain joins TRBV7-2 to TRBJ2-1; weak D call: TRBD2 (5 bases). Trimming removed 1 base at V and 6 bases at J, with 13 bases between. Per the germline V gene, CDR1 is SGHTA and CDR2 is FQGNSA. The CDR3 runs 15 residues. CDR3 nucleotides: TGTGCCAGCAGCTTAGGCCCGGCTAGCTCCAATGAGCAGTTCTTC. Translated: CASSLGPASSNEQFF.

Concerning this clone itself: Different DNA sequences within this sample yield the same CDR3. The chain is built from TRBV5-6 and TRBJ2-5; 7 bases agree with TRBD1. CDR1 SGHDT and CDR2 YYEEEE come from the germline V gene. Trimming took 0 bases from V and 1 from J; bases not matched to a gene: 0. The CDR3 consists of 14 residues. DNA of the CDR3: TGTGCCAGCAGCTTGGGACAGGGCCAAGAGACCCAGTACTTC. Translated: CASSLGQGQETQYF. Full variable domain (remainder filled in from reference TRBV5-6 and TRBJ2-5): DAGVTQSPTHLIKTRGQQVTLRCSPKSGHDTVSWYQQALGQGPQFIFQYYEEEERQRGNFPDRFSGHQFPNYSSELNVNALLLGDSALYLCASSLGQGQETQYFGPGTRLLVL.

The chain has TRBV14 and TRBJ2-3, with TRBD2 identical over 11 bases. Germline V gene data show CDR1 as SGHDN and CDR2 as FVKESK. V gave up 2 bases and J gave up 4 bases; unmatched junction bases: 5. The CDR3 runs to 16 residues. CDR3 sequence (DNA): TGTGCCAGCAGCCAACTAGGACTAGCGGGCGCAGATACGCAGTATTTT. It translates to CASSQLGLAGADTQYF.

This clone was recorded a few times. The rearrangement links TRBV6-5 to TRBJ1-1; no clear D. Germline loops: CDR1 MNHEY, CDR2 SVGAGI. The CDR3 consists of 11 residues. The ends were cut back, 0 bases at V and 12 bases at J, with 8 bases in the middle. The CDR3 nucleotides read TGTGCCAGCAGTTACTCTTACAAAACTTTCTTT. Protein sequence: CASSYSYKTFF.